This T cell receptor beta chain was sequenced for a study of OX40 agonist ivuxolimab in advanced cancers. The overall study: Cohort: 65% to 90% men, mean age approximately 64, aged about 20 to 85. Earlier anti-PD-1, anti-PD-L1 or anti-CTLA-4 therapy was permitted; roughly 40% had received some.

The CDR3 is 14 amino acids. Trimming shortened V by 2 bases and J by 4 bases, and 11 bases separated the two germline ends. Germline V gives CDR1 MNHEY, CDR2 SVGAGI. The study, taken as a whole, reports: In a subset of nonresponders, normalized T-cell clonal expansion was also low.

Notes on this clone: What it binds is not known.

Patients had blood sampled at baseline and again on cycle 4 day 1 and cycle 7 day 1. Some clones are missing from TCRdb's copy, which holds only in-frame ones; the method was immunoSEQ multiplex PCR. The sample lists fewer than 85,000 clones; approximately 92% were seen once. This receptor was obtained from an adult with an advanced solid tumor such as melanoma, head and neck, liver or kidney cancer. This specimen consisted of CD4+ or CD8+ T cells sorted from blood, obtained in a trial of the OX40 agonist ivuxolimab. The chain links TRBV6-5 to TRBJ1-1, with D possibly matching TRBD1 (6 bases). The CDR3 DNA reads as TGTGCCAGCAGTTACCAACAGGGTACCACTGAAGCTTTCTTT. This codes for CASSYQQGTTEAFF.